Given below is one T cell receptor (beta chain) in context. As yet, its antigen is unknown. Unmatched junction bases numbered 8, after V lost 4 bases and J lost 10 bases. The CDR3 spans 15 residues. Germline V gives CDR1 MNHEY, CDR2 SMNVEV (reference sequence). The data belong to a study of T cell repertoires in cytomegalovirus infection. Study-level information: In public TCR beta signatures, there were indications of both CMV infection and matching HLA type. Study-level findings and limits: Dominating the ex vivo response were TCR beta clonotypes that were CMV-specific and HLA-C-restricted.

Via MiXCR, TCRdb re-called the reads, giving one row per CDR3 protein. Altogether about 150,000 distinct CDR3 sequences are present, roughly 15% being singletons, with the ten largest covering roughly 20%. The TCR sequence derives from a human donor in good health (CMV status not recorded). Some clones in this sample may be carry-over from other donors' samples. The chain recombines TRBV27 with TRBJ2-1; 12 bases line up with TRBD1. Sequenced: CD8+ T cells from PBMCs. The chain's CDR3 is CASSSSGTGGGEQFF. In DNA, the CDR3 is TGTGCCAGCAGTTCTTCCGGGACAGGGGGCGGGGAGCAGTTCTTC.